These 31 T cell receptor beta chains originate from one sample sequenced in a study of blood T cell repertoires in COVID-19. Sequencing used immunoSEQ multiplex PCR; TCRdb keeps in-frame clones, though not all of them. This sample carries over 250,000 clones, approximately 86% of them seen once, and the ten largest clones take 0.7% to 0.85%. Sequencing was carried out using peripheral blood. These TCRs come from a young woman with acute or convalescent COVID-19.

This clone was detected once. The J gene is TRBJ2-3, the V gene TRBV19, with a tentative D call TRBD2 (6 bases). The germline V gene encodes CDR1 LNHDA and CDR2 SQIVND (reference sequence). Deletions cut 3 bases from V and 4 bases from J, with 20 bases between. CDR3 length: 17 amino acids. The CDR3 protein is CASSMPLTRGVADTQYF. CDR3 nucleotides: TGTGCCAGTAGTATGCCCCTGACTAGAGGGGTTGCAGATACGCAGTATTTT.

V gene TRBV18 combines with J gene TRBJ2-7; 7 bases fit TRBD2. The CDR3 totals 15 residues. Germline V gene lookup returns CDR1 KGHSH and CDR2 LQKENI. The V and J ends lost 2 bases and 3 bases, in that order; junction bases with no gene match: 7. Here the CDR3 DNA reads TGTGCCAGCTCACCAGGGAGGGCAAGCCTCTACGAGCAGTACTTC. Its translation is CASSPGRASLYEQYF. The complete variable domain, with remaining parts taken from reference TRBV18 and TRBJ2-7, reads NAGVMQNPRHLVRRRGQEARLRCSPMKGHSHVYWYRQLPEEGLKFMVYLQKENIIDESGMPKERFSAEFPKEGPSILRIQQVVRGDSAAYFCASSPGRASLYEQYFGPGTRLTVT.

The chain employs TRBV2 and TRBJ2-1; a possible D gene is TRBD1 (5 bases). Germline values: CDR1 SNHLY, CDR2 FYNNEI. Trimming pared 3 bases from V and 13 bases from J, leaving 16 bases between. This CDR3 comprises 13 residues. The CDR3 region is CASSEARDSKQFF. The CDR3 nucleotides read TGTGCCAGCAGTGAGGCCAGGGATTCGAAACAGTTCTTC.

This chain joins TRBV7-9 and TRBJ2-5; 10 bases are a match to TRBD1. Germline V CDR1 and CDR2: SEHNR, FQNEAQ (reference sequence). This CDR3 has 14 amino acids. Germline trimming cut 5 bases from V and 7 bases from J; bases unmatched to any gene: 7. CDR3 sequence (DNA): TGTGCCAGCAGCCCGGGACAGGGGTTCGGGACCCAGTACTTC. Protein sequence: CASSPGQGFGTQYF. Full variable domain (outside the CDR3, taken from reference TRBV7-9 and TRBJ2-5): DTGVSQNPRHKITKRGQNVTFRCDPISEHNRLYWYRQTLGQGPEFLTYFQNEAQLEKSRLLSDRFSAERPKGSFSTLEIQRTEQGDSAMYLCASSPGQGFGTQYFGPGTRLLVL.

The chain carries TRBV6-2 or TRBV6-3 and TRBJ2-1; D is unclear. V shed 6 bases and J shed 6 bases, with 12 bases lying between them. Per germline, CDR1 MNHEY and CDR2 SVGEGT. The CDR3 runs 13 residues. The CDR3 here is CASSPPGSNEQFF. The CDR3 DNA sequence: TGTGCCAGCAGCCCCCCAGGCAGCAATGAGCAGTTCTTC.

The CDR3 loop is CASSQEGTGNYEQYF. CDR3 in DNA: TGTGCCAGCAGCCAAGAAGGGACAGGGAACTACGAGCAGTACTTC. J is TRBJ2-7 and V is TRBV3-1 (or the pseudogene TRBV3-2); 9 nucleotides align to TRBD1. Germline V CDR1 and CDR2: LGHDT, YNNKEL (reference sequence). The CDR3 has 15 amino acids. V lost 0 bases, J lost 3 bases, and 3 bases stayed unmatched.

This chain uses TRBV10-3 with TRBJ2-2; 14 nucleotides match TRBD2. CDR3 size: 16 residues. The germline V gene has CDR1 ENHRY and CDR2 SYGVKD. With V trimmed by 10 bases and J by 1 base, 5 bases remained unmatched. The CDR3 is CATEGLAGENTGELFF. DNA of the CDR3: TGTGCCACCGAGGGACTAGCGGGAGAGAACACCGGGGAGCTGTTTTTT.

J is TRBJ1-5 and V is TRBV6-5; D may be TRBD1 (6 bases). V lost 6 bases and J lost 7, with 16 bases in between. The CDR3 extends over 14 amino acids. Germline CDR1 reads MNHEY; CDR2 reads SVGAGI. The DNA for the CDR3 is TGTGCCAGCAGCCCGGGGGGGGGCCCCCAGCCCCAGCATTTT. The encoded protein is CASSPGGGPQPQHF.

The chain uses TRBV18 and TRBJ1-1; 8 bases line up with TRBD1. Germline CDR1 is KGHSH and CDR2 is LQKENI. The V gene end was trimmed by 5 bases and the J gene end by 5 bases; junction bases not matched to a gene: 10. CDR3 size: 15 residues. For the CDR3, the DNA is TGTGCCAGCTCATTCCCAGGGGGCGTTCGGACTGAAGCTTTCTTT. Its translation is CASSFPGGVRTEAFF.

This chain joins TRBV24-1 and TRBJ2-2, with unresolved D. The germline V and J ends were trimmed by 3 bases and 2 bases, with 6 bases remaining between them. The CDR3 covers 14 residues. Germline CDR1 and CDR2: KGHDR and SFDVKD. CDR3 in amino acids: CATSDVTNTGELFF. As DNA, the CDR3 is TGTGCCACCAGTGATGTGACTAACACCGGGGAGCTGTTTTTT.

The chain joins TRBV27 to TRBJ2-6, with a possible D match to TRBD1 (6 bases). V was clipped by 5 bases and J by 1 base, with 18 bases between them. Germline-derived CDR1 and CDR2 are MNHEY and SMNVEV (reference sequence). The CDR3 is 18 amino acids. The CDR3 DNA follows: TGTGCCAGCAGTCCCCTGACAGGAGGTAATTCTGGGGCCAACGTCCTGACTTTC. Translating it yields CASSPLTGGNSGANVLTF.

This clone occurred once. The V and J genes are TRBV6-2 or TRBV6-3 and TRBJ2-7; TRBD1 agrees at 10 bases. There are 16 residues in the CDR3. V was pared by 0 bases and J by 5 bases, with 7 bases of the junction left unmatched. Per germline, CDR1 MNHEY and CDR2 SVGEGT. Here the CDR3 reads CASSYSLGQGFHEQYF. The CDR3 coding sequence is TGTGCCAGCAGTTACTCTCTGGGACAGGGGTTCCACGAGCAGTACTTC.

The gene calls are TRBV7-2 and TRBJ1-5; D is undetermined. The CDR3 is made up of 16 amino acids. V was pared by 8 bases and J by 9 bases, with 26 bases between. CDR1 is SGHTA and CDR2 is FQGNSA in the germline V gene. The CDR3 region has the DNA TGTGCCAGCGGGCCGAATCGTGGACTGACTTCTCGGCCCCAGCATTTT. It yields the protein CASGPNRGLTSRPQHF.

The chain carries TRBV5-4 and TRBJ1-4, with 9 bases that match TRBD1. Germline V lookup: CDR1 SGHNT, CDR2 YYREEE (reference sequence). This CDR3 contains 15 residues. V lost 4 bases to trimming and J lost 8 bases; unmatched junction nucleotides: 9. CDR3 in DNA: TGTGCCAGCAGCACCGGGGACAGGGCACAGGAAAAACTGTTTTTT. This sequence encodes CASSTGDRAQEKLFF.

The CDR3 here is CASRPDSTLRNQPQHF. CDR3 in DNA: TGTGCCAGCAGGCCGGACAGCACACTCCGCAATCAGCCCCAGCATTTT. The chain uses TRBV27 and TRBJ1-5, with TRBD1 as a possible D gene (6 bases). Between the trimmed V and J ends, which lost 6 bases and 2 bases, there was a span of 17 bases. This CDR3 is 16 amino acids long. The germline gives CDR1 MNHEY, CDR2 SMNVEV (reference sequence).

The genes are TRBV30 and TRBJ2-1; TRBD2 might be the D (7 bases). V lost 4 bases, J lost 3 bases, and 10 bases lay in between. This CDR3 has 13 residues. Germline V CDR1 and CDR2: GTSNPN, SVGIG (reference sequence). CDR3 sequence: CAWKGGFYNEQFF. The CDR3 coding sequence is TGTGCCTGGAAGGGGGGGTTCTACAATGAGCAGTTCTTC.

This clone was observed once. The chain carries TRBV2 and TRBJ2-3, with D perhaps matching TRBD1 (5 bases). This CDR3 has 15 amino acids. Looked up from germline, CDR1 is SNHLY and CDR2 is FYNNEI. Trimming removed 6 bases from V and 4 bases from J, with 17 bases in between. In DNA form, the CDR3 reads TGTGCCAGCAGCCTACCCACTGGGGCGGCAGATACGCAGTATTTT. Its protein is CASSLPTGAADTQYF.

The rearrangement joins TRBV11-2 to TRBJ1-5, with D possibly being TRBD1 (6 bases). This CDR3 has 15 residues. V lost 1 base and J 2 bases, leaving 9 bases between the germline ends. The germline CDR1 and CDR2 sequences are SGHAT and FQNNGV. The CDR3 loop reads CASSLGGLGNQPQHF. In DNA form, the CDR3 reads TGTGCCAGCAGCTTAGGGGGGCTTGGCAATCAGCCCCAGCATTTT.

The chain combines TRBV11-3 with TRBJ2-3; 8 nucleotides agree with TRBD2. Trimming cost V 5 bases and J 6 bases; bases outside gene matches: 7. The CDR3 runs to 14 residues. The germline V gene has CDR1 SGHNT and CDR2 YENEEA. As DNA, the CDR3 is TGTGCCAGCAGCCTAGCGGGTTGGCAGGATACGCAGTATTTT. It codes for CASSLAGWQDTQYF. Complete variable domain (other parts from reference TRBV11-3 and TRBJ2-3): EAGVVQSPRYKIIEKKQPVAFWCNPISGHNTLYWYLQNLGQGPELLIRYENEEAVDDSQLPKDRFSAERLKGVDSTLKIQPAELGDSAVYLCASSLAGWQDTQYFGPGTRLTVL.

This chain connects TRBV7-2 to TRBJ2-5; D is undetermined. V lost 5 bases to trimming and J lost 7 bases, with 8 bases between them. The germline gives CDR1 SGHTA, CDR2 FQGNSA. There are 11 residues in the CDR3. CDR3 sequence (DNA): TGTGCCAGCAGCCCACTTGGGACCCAGTACTTC. Translating it yields CASSPLGTQYF.

The chain combines TRBV19 with TRBJ2-4; 7 bases match TRBD1. V lost 4 bases to trimming and J lost 0 bases; unmatched junction nucleotides: 6. Germline V lookup: CDR1 LNHDA, CDR2 SQIVND (reference sequence). The CDR3 loop spans 16 amino acids. The CDR3 DNA follows: TGTGCCAGTAGTAACGGACAGGTCATAGCCAAAAACATTCAGTACTTC. It encodes CASSNGQVIAKNIQYF.

CDR3 nucleotide sequence: TGTGCCAGCAGTTACTGGGTGGGCTCGGGGGATTCACCCCTCCACTTT. It translates to CASSYWVGSGDSPLHF. The rearrangement links TRBV6-5 to TRBJ1-6, with D possibly TRBD1 on 5 matching bases. CDR1 is MNHEY, CDR2 SVGAGI, per germline. The CDR3 length is 16 residues. V gave up 1 base and J gave up 8 bases, with 15 bases separating them.

This chain links TRBV5-4 with TRBJ1-2, with D possibly being TRBD1 (5 bases). Germline values: CDR1 SGHNT, CDR2 YYREEE (reference sequence). Trimming removed 1 base at V and 3 bases at J, with 22 bases between. The CDR3 covers 18 residues. The CDR3, as DNA: TGTGCCAGCAGCTTGCGGGCAGGGCCAACTTTGCCTTACTATGGCTACACCTTC. It encodes CASSLRAGPTLPYYGYTF.

This chain uses TRBV9 with TRBJ1-1; D is possibly TRBD1 (5 bases). CDR3 size: 14 residues. The V end was cut by 0 bases, the J end by 2 bases, with 8 bases between. Germline V gives CDR1 SGDLS, CDR2 YYNGEE. The CDR3 DNA reads TGTGCCAGCAGCGTAGACAGGCTAAACACTGAAGCTTTCTTT. It codes for CASSVDRLNTEAFF.

This clone was counted once. The chain has TRBV11-2 and TRBJ1-6; possible D gene TRBD1, 5 bases. The V gene lost 5 bases and the J gene lost 5 bases, with 13 bases spanning the gap. The CDR3 has 15 residues. The germline CDR1 and CDR2 sequences are SGHAT and FQNNGV. The CDR3 DNA reads TGTGCCAGCAGCCCCCGGCAGGGCAATAATTCACCCCTCCACTTT. It codes for CASSPRQGNNSPLHF.

The chain carries TRBV12-5 and TRBJ1-2; 9 bases are a match to TRBD1. The CDR3 contains 13 residues. Germline CDR1 LGHNT, CDR2 FRNRAP. V trimming: 5 bases; J trimming: 5 bases; junction bases outside the gene matches: 3. The CDR3 bases are TGTGCTAGTGGTGGGACAGGGAGTTATGGCTACACCTTC. Amino acid sequence: CASGGTGSYGYTF.

The chain couples TRBV6-5 to TRBJ2-7, with a tentative D call TRBD1 (6 bases). The V end lost 5 bases, the J end lost 4 bases, and 18 bases lay between the germline ends. CDR1 MNHEY and CDR2 SVGAGI come from the germline V gene. There are 15 residues in the CDR3. Written as DNA, the CDR3 is TGTGCCAGCAGTAACCCCTGGGACAAACCTTACGAGCAGTACTTC. This encodes CASSNPWDKPYEQYF.

The rearrangement uses TRBV18 and TRBJ1-1, with 8 bases matching TRBD1. Germline V gene lookup returns CDR1 KGHSH and CDR2 LQKENI. The trim removed 3 bases at V and 2 bases at J, leaving 5 bases unmatched. This CDR3 is 15 amino acids long. As DNA, the CDR3 is TGTGCCAGCTCACCCAGGACAGGGACTAACACTGAAGCTTTCTTT. Its translation is CASSPRTGTNTEAFF.

In the case of this clone: This same CDR3 is encoded by further DNA sequences in the sample. This chain joins TRBV20-1 and TRBJ2-1; the D gene is possibly TRBD2 (5 bases). The germline gives CDR1 DFQATT, CDR2 SNEGSKA (reference sequence). V was trimmed by 3 bases and J by 0 bases, leaving 9 bases between them. The CDR3 extends over 14 amino acids. The CDR3 DNA follows: TGCAGTGCTAGTCGTGGGAGCTCCTACAATGAGCAGTTCTTC. Translation: CSASRGSSYNEQFF.

The V gene is TRBV7-8, the J gene TRBJ2-6; D not certain. V gave up 1 base and J gave up 3 bases, with 13 bases separating them. CDR1 and CDR2 (germline): SGHVS, FQNEAQ. The CDR3 has 17 amino acids. The CDR3 loop reads CASSLVAQSGGANVLTF. The CDR3 bases are TGTGCCAGCAGCTTAGTAGCTCAGAGTGGTGGGGCCAACGTCCTGACTTTC.

The chain is built from TRBV5-4 and TRBJ2-3; D is ambiguous. This CDR3 is 15 amino acids long. Germline loops: CDR1 SGHNT, CDR2 YYREEE (reference sequence). V shed 4 bases and J shed 7 bases, with 19 bases lying between them. The CDR3 sequence: CASSPQSVAENTQYF. The DNA of the CDR3 is TGTGCCAGCAGCCCCCAGAGCGTAGCTGAGAATACGCAGTATTTT.